Below are 28 T cell receptor beta chains sequenced from a single sample in a study of cytomegalovirus exposure and HLA in healthy donors. PCR primers comprised 60 Vbeta and 13 Jbeta primers. Only in-frame clones appear in the TCRdb table, and some are missing; sequencing was by immunoSEQ multiplex PCR. The table lists 40,000 to 50,000 clones. Specimen: PBMCs. The source of these receptors is a woman in her forties in good health and CMV-seronegative.

V usage is TRBV5-6 and J usage is TRBJ1-6; no reliable D call. The germline gives CDR1 SGHDT, CDR2 YYEEEE. The CDR3 length is 15 residues. V was clipped by 1 base and J by 6 bases, with 11 bases between them. The CDR3 is CASSLFPGTNSPLHF. CDR3 bases: TGTGCCAGCAGCTTGTTTCCAGGCACTAATTCACCCCTCCACTTT.

The chain uses TRBV5-1 and TRBJ2-2, with 7 bases identical to TRBD2. The CDR3 has 16 residues. V lost 0 bases, J lost 1 base, and 3 bases stayed unmatched. Germline CDR1 SGHRS, CDR2 YFSETQ. The CDR3 bases are TGCGCCAGCAGCTTGGCTGCTAGCGGGAACACCGGGGAGCTGTTTTTT. Protein sequence: CASSLAASGNTGELFF.

A word on this clone: The junction differs from germline at one of its ends, possibly a read error. The chain has TRBV5-1 and TRBJ1-1, with D possibly being TRBD1 (6 bases). The CDR3 spans 14 residues. The V gene's germline CDR1 is SGHRS and CDR2 YFSETQ. CDR3 DNA sequence: TGCGCCAGCAGCAAGGAAGGCAGGGACACTGAAGATTTCTTT. Translated, it gives CASSKEGRDTEDFF.

This chain links TRBV4-3 with TRBJ2-5; a possible D gene is TRBD2 (5 bases). V lost 0 bases and J lost 6, with 17 bases in between. This CDR3 is built from 16 residues. Germline CDR1 and CDR2: LGHNA and YSLEER. The CDR3 protein is CASSQEFLTGSQTQYF. In DNA form, the CDR3 reads TGCGCCAGCAGCCAAGAGTTCCTGACGGGGTCGCAGACCCAGTACTTC.

V usage is TRBV5-4 and J usage is TRBJ2-1; a weak D match, TRBD1 (6 bases). The CDR3 has 15 residues. Trimming removed 4 bases at V and 4 bases at J, with 15 bases between. CDR1 and CDR2 (germline): SGHNT, YYREEE (reference sequence). Written as DNA, the CDR3 is TGTGCCAGCAGCATCGGACAGATGCCGTACAATGAGCAGTTCTTC. The encoded protein is CASSIGQMPYNEQFF.

The chain uses TRBV5-1 and TRBJ2-3; unclear D gene. Germline CDR1 and CDR2: SGHRS and YFSETQ. V lost 4 bases to trimming and J lost 5 bases, with 14 bases between them. The CDR3 contains 14 residues. The CDR3 reads CASSPEWAGDTQYF. CDR3 nucleotides: TGCGCCAGCAGCCCCGAGTGGGCTGGAGATACGCAGTATTTT. Looking up the rest from reference TRBV5-1 and TRBJ2-3 gives the full variable domain: KAGVTQTPRYLIKTRGQQVTLSCSPISGHRSVSWYQQTPGQGLQFLFEYFSETQRNKGNFPGRFSGRQFSNSRSEMNVSTLELGDSALYLCASSPEWAGDTQYFGPGTRLTVL.

The CDR3 region has the DNA TGCGCCAGCAGCGATCCGGGACAGACATACGAGCAGTACTTC. It translates to CASSDPGQTYEQYF. The V gene is TRBV5-1, the J gene TRBJ2-7; 7 bases align to TRBD1. The CDR3 loop spans 14 amino acids. The V gene end was trimmed by 4 bases and the J gene end by 4 bases; junction bases not matched to a gene: 8. Germline V gene lookup returns CDR1 SGHRS and CDR2 YFSETQ.

The V call is TRBV7-9, the J call TRBJ2-1; D not certain. The CDR3 has 12 amino acids. CDR1 and CDR2 from the germline V gene are SEHNR and FQNEAQ (reference sequence). V lost 1 base and J 7 bases, leaving 5 bases between the germline ends. The CDR3 sequence: CASSLVLNEQFF. The CDR3 region has the DNA TGTGCCAGCAGCTTAGTACTAAATGAGCAGTTCTTC.

The J gene is TRBJ1-3, the V gene TRBV11-2, with D perhaps TRBD1 (6 bases). V was shortened by 3 bases and J by 0 bases, with 9 bases between the two germline ends. This CDR3 has 15 amino acids. Per the germline V gene, CDR1 is SGHAT and CDR2 is FQNNGV. This CDR3 is CASSFQGNSGNTIYF. The CDR3 coding sequence is TGTGCCAGCAGCTTCCAGGGGAACTCTGGAAACACCATATATTTT.

This sequence joins TRBV29-1 and TRBJ1-1; possibly TRBD1 for D (5 bases). The V gene lost 5 bases and the J gene lost 1 base, with 14 bases spanning the gap. Germline assignment: CDR1 SQVTM and CDR2 ANQGSEA. This CDR3 is 14 amino acids long. CDR3 in amino acids: CSVMGGRTNTEAFF. The CDR3 DNA is TGCAGCGTTATGGGGGGGAGGACGAACACTGAAGCTTTCTTT.

This rearrangement joins TRBV11-3 to TRBJ2-3, with D hard to call. V gave up 0 bases and J gave up 2 bases, with 3 bases separating them. This CDR3 contains 13 residues. Per germline, CDR1 SGHNT and CDR2 YENEEA. In nucleotides, the CDR3 is TGTGCCAGCAGCTTAGACTTCACAGATACGCAGTATTTT. It yields the protein CASSLDFTDTQYF.

This sequence joins TRBV12-5 and TRBJ2-3, with 9 bases fitting TRBD2. The germline V gene has CDR1 LGHNT and CDR2 FRNRAP. This CDR3 has 18 residues. V dropped 0 bases and J dropped 2; count of bases not matched to a gene: 9. The CDR3 DNA follows: TGTGCTAGTGGTTTGGTATTAAAGCTAGCGGGGCACACAGATACGCAGTATTTT. Residues: CASGLVLKLAGHTDTQYF.

The chain couples TRBV30 to TRBJ2-3; D is possibly TRBD2 (6 bases). CDR3 length: 13 amino acids. The V end was cut by 8 bases, the J end by 2 bases, with 14 bases between. Germline values: CDR1 GTSNPN, CDR2 SVGIG (reference sequence). CDR3 amino acids: CAGGSSITDTQYF. CDR3 bases: TGTGCCGGGGGGTCGTCTATCACAGATACGCAGTATTTT.

The rearrangement links TRBV7-9 to TRBJ2-1; D not certain. Germline V gives CDR1 SEHNR, CDR2 FQNEAQ (reference sequence). The V and J ends lost 5 bases and 1 base respectively, with 12 bases between them. This CDR3 has 15 amino acids. The CDR3: CASSPTGGSYNEQFF. The CDR3 DNA reads TGTGCCAGCAGCCCTACCGGCGGATCCTACAATGAGCAGTTCTTC.

The DNA of the CDR3 is TGTGCCAGCAGCGGGAGGGGGAGTCAAGAGACCCAGTACTTC. It translates to CASSGRGSQETQYF. The chain joins TRBV5-6 to TRBJ2-5, with a possible D match to TRBD2 (7 bases). V lost 4 bases and J 2 bases, leaving 12 bases between the germline ends. CDR3 length equals 14 residues. The germline V gene has CDR1 SGHDT and CDR2 YYEEEE.

This chain links TRBV18 with TRBJ2-6; 11 nucleotides match TRBD2. The CDR3 sequence is 18 residues long. CDR1 is KGHSH and CDR2 is LQKENI in the germline V gene. The V and J ends lost 3 bases and 0 bases, in that order; junction bases with no gene match: 4. CDR3 protein: CASSPTSGAISGANVLTF. CDR3 nucleotide sequence: TGTGCCAGCTCACCGACTAGCGGGGCCATCTCTGGGGCCAACGTCCTGACTTTC.

The DNA of the CDR3 is TGCGCCAGCAGCTTAACCGGGACAGCTGGAAACACCATATATTTT. Amino acids: CASSLTGTAGNTIYF. J is TRBJ1-3 and V is TRBV5-1; 7 nucleotides match TRBD1. Germline trimming cut 2 bases from V and 2 bases from J; bases unmatched to any gene: 4. From germline, CDR1 is SGHRS and CDR2 YFSETQ. This CDR3 is 15 amino acids long.

This chain uses TRBV19 with TRBJ2-3, with 7 bases identical to TRBD2. This CDR3 is 14 amino acids long. The trim removed 11 bases at V and 4 bases at J, leaving 12 bases unmatched. The germline V gene encodes CDR1 LNHDA and CDR2 SQIVND (reference sequence). CDR3 in amino acids: CASSLRREADTQYF. CDR3 in DNA: TGTGCCTCCTCCCTACGTCGGGAGGCAGATACGCAGTATTTT.

J is TRBJ2-1 and V is TRBV4-2; 12 bases fit TRBD2. This CDR3 is 17 amino acids long. Germline V gives CDR1 LGHNA, CDR2 YNFKEQ. V was pared by 0 bases and J by 4 bases, with 4 bases of the junction left unmatched. CDR3 protein: CASSQETSGRIYNEQFF. CDR3 nucleotide sequence: TGTGCCAGCAGCCAAGAGACTAGCGGGAGAATATACAATGAGCAGTTCTTC.

The rearrangement uses TRBV18 and TRBJ2-5; 9 bases are shared with TRBD1. The J call is doubtful: the DNA matches TRBJ2-7 better. CDR1 is KGHSH and CDR2 is LQKENI in the germline V gene. The CDR3 covers 14 residues. Here the CDR3 reads CASSKVGTGREQYF. Here the CDR3 DNA reads TGTGCCAGCTCAAAGGTTGGGACAGGGCGCGAGCAGTACTTC.

Points on this clone: The sample has other DNA sequences that encode this CDR3 too. The rearrangement joins TRBV2 to TRBJ2-7, with TRBD1 matching 7 bases. Germline V gene data show CDR1 as SNHLY and CDR2 as FYNNEI. The CDR3 is 14 residues long. The trim removed 5 bases at V and 2 bases at J, leaving 6 bases unmatched. DNA of the CDR3: TGTGCCAGCAGTAGTCTCCAGGGGGCCTACGAGCAGTACTTC. Its protein is CASSSLQGAYEQYF.

The rearrangement joins TRBV6-1 to TRBJ2-6, with D possibly matching TRBD2 (5 bases). The CDR3 contains 14 residues. Per germline, CDR1 MNHNS and CDR2 SASEGT. V lost 9 bases and J 4 bases, leaving 13 bases between the germline ends. For the CDR3, the DNA is TGTGCCAGTTCCTTCGAGGGAGGGGCCAACGTCCTGACTTTC. Translation: CASSFEGGANVLTF.

The gene calls are TRBV11-1 and TRBJ2-1, with TRBD2 as a possible D gene (7 bases). Germline values: CDR1 SGHAT, CDR2 FQDESV (reference sequence). The ends were cut back, 8 bases at V and 0 bases at J, with 17 bases in the middle. The CDR3 loop spans 16 amino acids. The CDR3 loop is CASGPGGPLSYNEQFF. In nucleotides, the CDR3 is TGTGCCAGCGGGCCCGGGGGGCCTCTCTCCTACAATGAGCAGTTCTTC.

The chain couples TRBV11-3 to TRBJ2-1, with 8 bases identical to TRBD2. CDR1 is SGHNT and CDR2 is YENEEA in the germline V gene. The CDR3 spans 17 residues. J gave up 0 bases and V 0 bases, and 4 bases lay outside the gene matches. The chain's CDR3 is CASSLERAGGSYNEQFF. The CDR3 DNA reads as TGTGCCAGCAGCTTAGAACGGGCGGGAGGCTCCTACAATGAGCAGTTCTTC.

The chain joins TRBV10-3 to TRBJ2-5; TRBD1 agrees at 10 bases. This CDR3 spans 16 amino acids. With V trimmed by 0 bases and J by 5 bases, 6 bases remained unmatched. The V gene's germline CDR1 is ENHRY and CDR2 SYGVKD. Written as DNA, the CDR3 is TGTGCCATCAGTGAGTCCGACAGGGGGCCGGTCGAGACCCAGTACTTC. This sequence encodes CAISESDRGPVETQYF.

The chain employs TRBV19 and TRBJ1-3, with D possibly being TRBD1 (6 bases). Trimming pared 6 bases from V and 0 bases from J, leaving 9 bases between. Germline V gives CDR1 LNHDA, CDR2 SQIVND (reference sequence). This CDR3 region has 14 residues. The CDR3 DNA reads as TGTGCCAGTAGCTCGGACAGCTCTGGAAACACCATATATTTT. Amino acids: CASSSDSSGNTIYF.

CDR3 nucleotide sequence: TGTGCCAGCTCACCCCGGACAGAAGTTAGCAAAAACATTCAGTACTTC. Its protein product is CASSPRTEVSKNIQYF. The chain employs TRBV18 and TRBJ2-4; tentatively, D is TRBD1 (6 bases). This CDR3 contains 16 residues. With 3 bases removed from V and 3 bases from J, the gap between germline ends came to 15 bases. Germline CDR1 is KGHSH and CDR2 is LQKENI.

This chain uses TRBV9 with TRBJ1-2; D may be TRBD1 (6 bases). CDR1 is SGDLS and CDR2 is YYNGEE in the germline V gene. Between the trimmed V and J ends, which lost 4 bases and 4 bases, there was a span of 17 bases. The CDR3 length is 15 residues. The CDR3 sequence: CASSSTGLAGYGYTF. CDR3 sequence (DNA): TGTGCCAGCAGCAGTACAGGGCTGGCCGGCTATGGCTACACCTTC.